This T cell receptor beta chain was sequenced during a study of T cell repertoires in cytomegalovirus infection. Overall study: CMV epitopes in the study were HLA-C-restricted (recently identified) and HLA-B-restricted (well studied). Public TCR beta signatures indicated both CMV infection and matching HLA type. Broader study findings: It was HLA-C-restricted CMV-specific TCR beta clonotypes that dominated the response ex vivo. The cumulative frequency of public TCR beta families distinguished individuals who carried CMV together with the relevant HLA.

About this clonotype itself: Antigen: not known.

V was pared by 9 bases and J by 5 bases, with 2 bases of the junction left unmatched. CDR3 size: 13 residues. CDR1 and CDR2 (germline): SNHLY, FYNNEI. One entry per CDR3 protein, called by TCRdb with MiXCR from the reads. The sample lists roughly 920,000 distinct CDR3 sequences; roughly 30% were seen once. This chain joins TRBV2 and TRBJ2-3; 13 bases fit TRBD2. The starting material was cultured CD8+ T cells from PBMCs, obtained from culture after CMV antigen stimulation. This receptor was identified in a human donor in good health (CMV status not recorded). Some clones in this sample may be carry-over from other donors' samples. CDR3 bases: TGTGCCAGACGACTAGCGGGGGGAGATACGCAGTATTTT. It specifies CARRLAGGDTQYF.